This T cell receptor (beta chain) was sequenced during a study of radiotherapy plus CTLA-4 blockade in lung cancer. Turning to the study itself: Objective response rate was around 19%; disease control rate, about 28%.

V trimming: 0 bases; J trimming: 4 bases; junction bases outside the gene matches: 6. Germline lookup yields CDR1 SGHNT and CDR2 YYREEE (reference sequence). The CDR3 is made up of 17 amino acids. The method was immunoSEQ multiplex PCR; TCRdb's version includes in-frame clones alone and lacks a portion of them. The sample holds some 51,000 clones; 77% are singletons and the top ten take about 2.2%. A word on this clone: Its antigen remains unknown.

Study results and caveats: Clones of tumor-derived TCRs expanded in blood after radiotherapy plus ipilimumab.

The TCR sequence derives from a human donor with non-small cell lung cancer whose response to radiotherapy plus ipilimumab could not be evaluated. The V gene is TRBV5-4, the J gene TRBJ2-1; 11 bases match TRBD2. Sequencing was performed on peripheral blood, taken from a patient treated with radiotherapy plus ipilimumab. The DNA for the CDR3 is TGTGCCAGCAGCTTGGGGGGGGCTAGCGGGAGGTACAATGAGCAGTTCTTC. It encodes CASSLGGASGRYNEQFF.